The 5 T cell receptor beta chains below were found in one sample sequenced in a study of identifying expanded T cells in peripheral blood. Assay used: immunoSEQ multiplex PCR; TCRdb lists only in-frame clones, some missing. The sample holds more than 85,000 clones, less than 90% seen once. The sequencing sample was made of blood. The receptors derive from a person aged 18-70 years in good health.

V is TRBV5-3 and J is TRBJ1-1, with a possible D match to TRBD1 (5 bases). TRBV5-3 is given ORF status, its function remaining uncertain. Trimming stripped 0 bases from V and 9 bases from J, with 24 bases between. This CDR3 has 17 amino acids. The CDR3 DNA reads as TGTGCCAGAAGCTTGGCCGAGCCCGGGCGTCCGGGACTAAAAGCTTTCTTT. This gives the protein CARSLAEPGRPGLKAFF.

J is TRBJ1-1 and V is TRBV18; TRBD1 is a possible D gene (5 bases). The germline V gene encodes CDR1 KGHSH and CDR2 LQKENI. The CDR3 runs to 16 residues. Between the trimmed V and J ends, which lost 5 bases and 1 base, there was a span of 17 bases. This CDR3 is CASSSYISDRNTEAFF. The CDR3 DNA follows: TGTGCCAGCTCATCTTATATCTCTGACAGGAACACTGAAGCTTTCTTT.

The gene calls are TRBV12-5 and TRBJ2-1, with 8 bases aligning to TRBD1. V trimming: 5 bases; J trimming: 2 bases; junction bases outside the gene matches: 5. CDR1 is LGHNT, CDR2 FRNRAP, per germline. CDR3 length equals 15 residues. CDR3 sequence reads: CASGPQGGTYNEQFF. CDR3 DNA sequence: TGTGCTAGTGGTCCACAGGGGGGAACCTACAATGAGCAGTTCTTC. Using reference TRBV12-5 and TRBJ2-1 for the parts outside the CDR3, the full variable domain is DARVTQTPRHKVTEMGQEVTMRCQPILGHNTVFWYRQTMMQGLELLAYFRNRAPLDDSGMPKDRFSAEMPDATLATLKIQPSEPRDSAVYFCASGPQGGTYNEQFFGPGTRLTVL.

The rearrangement uses TRBV19 and TRBJ2-3; no clear D gene. Germline-derived CDR1 and CDR2 are LNHDA and SQIVND (reference sequence). The CDR3 runs 12 residues. Trimming left V 5 bases short and J 6 bases short, with 9 bases between. In DNA form, the CDR3 reads TGTGCCAGTAGTCCCCACTCGGATACGCAGTATTTT. Translated: CASSPHSDTQYF.

This chain joins TRBV5-6 and TRBJ2-1, with D unclear. This CDR3 spans 16 amino acids. Germline CDR1 is SGHDT and CDR2 is YYEEEE. The V end was cut by 5 bases, the J end by 2 bases, with 17 bases between. The CDR3: CASSLRANSAYNEQFF. CDR3 DNA: TGTGCCAGCAGTCTTCGGGCAAACTCAGCCTACAATGAGCAGTTCTTC. The full variable domain, with the rest looked up from reference TRBV5-6 and TRBJ2-1, is DAGVTQSPTHLIKTRGQQVTLRCSPKSGHDTVSWYQQALGQGPQFIFQYYEEEERQRGNFPDRFSGHQFPNYSSELNVNALLLGDSALYLCASSLRANSAYNEQFFGPGTRLTVL.